This passage covers 10 T cell receptor beta chains from one sample sequenced in a study of blood T cell repertoires in COVID-19. This table comes from immunoSEQ multiplex PCR, and its TCRdb copy is limited to in-frame clones, with some not included. Of 300,000 to 400,000 clones detected, 87% appear once; the ten largest clones hold approximately 9.4%. The specimen sequenced was peripheral blood. The receptors were sampled from a man younger than 40 with COVID-19, enrolled during active disease.

V gene TRBV7-7 combines with J gene TRBJ2-1, with D tentatively TRBD2 (6 bases). The length of the CDR3 is 14 residues. CDR1 is SSHAT and CDR2 is FNYEAQ in the germline V gene (reference sequence). V lost 3 bases, J lost 6 bases, and 12 bases lay in between. The CDR3 DNA reads TGTGCCAGCAGCTTGGGAGGATTGGGCAATGAGCAGTTCTTC. Its protein product is CASSLGGLGNEQFF.

The J gene is TRBJ1-2, the V gene TRBV6-2 or TRBV6-3; 11 nucleotides align to TRBD1. The CDR3 contains 15 residues. CDR1 MNHEY and CDR2 SVGEGT come from the germline V gene. V shed 5 bases, J shed 4 bases, and the junction held 6 bases outside the gene matches. Written as DNA, the CDR3 is TGTGCCAGCAGTCTCCGGGACAGGGGGTTCTATGGCTACACCTTC. Amino acid sequence: CASSLRDRGFYGYTF.

In this sample, this clone turned up a few times. The chain carries TRBV6-2 or TRBV6-3 and TRBJ1-5; tentative D call: TRBD1 (6 bases). The CDR3 totals 20 residues. Trimming left V 2 bases short and J 4 bases short, with 27 bases between. The germline CDR1 and CDR2 sequences are MNHEY and SVGEGT. The CDR3 here is CASSYDLNGMVDRLNQPQHF. The CDR3 coding sequence is TGTGCCAGCAGTTACGACCTAAACGGGATGGTGGACAGACTAAATCAGCCCCAGCATTTT.

This chain connects TRBV6-5 to TRBJ1-1; D ambiguous. Germline-derived CDR1 and CDR2 are MNHEY and SVGAGI. V gave up 0 bases and J gave up 3 bases, with 11 bases separating them. There are 15 residues in the CDR3. The CDR3 sequence is CASSYSFRRDTEAFF. Written as DNA, the CDR3 is TGTGCCAGCAGTTACTCTTTTAGGAGGGACACTGAAGCTTTCTTT.

The chain is built from TRBV7-6 and TRBJ2-5; 7 bases line up with TRBD1. V trimming: 5 bases; J trimming: 5 bases; junction bases outside the gene matches: 14. Germline V CDR1 and CDR2: SGHVS, FNYEAQ. This CDR3 comprises 16 residues. This chain's CDR3 is CASSPGQDYSGETQYF. The CDR3, as DNA: TGTGCCAGCAGCCCAGGACAGGATTACAGTGGGGAGACCCAGTACTTC. The entire variable domain, with the rest obtained from reference TRBV7-6 and TRBJ2-5, is as follows: GAGVSQSPRYKVTKRGQDVALRCDPISGHVSLYWYRQALGQGPEFLTYFNYEAQQDKSGLPNDRFSAERPEGSISTLTIQRTEQRDSAMYRCASSPGQDYSGETQYFGPGTRLLVL.

The gene calls are TRBV10-3 and TRBJ2-1; 12 nucleotides align to TRBD2. V trimming: 5 bases; J trimming: 7 bases; junction bases outside the gene matches: 6. Germline V CDR1 and CDR2: ENHRY, SYGVKD. CDR3 length equals 15 residues. In nucleotides, the CDR3 is TGTGCCATCAGTCACGGGACTAGCGGGTCGAATGAGCAGTTCTTC. Residues: CAISHGTSGSNEQFF.

The rearrangement links TRBV14 to TRBJ1-1, with D unclear. From germline, CDR1 is SGHDN and CDR2 FVKESK. Trimming left V 5 bases short and J 1 base short, with 8 bases between. The CDR3 extends over 13 amino acids. CDR3 bases: TGTGCCAGCAGCTACAACAGGAACACTGAAGCTTTCTTT. Translation: CASSYNRNTEAFF.

This clone was counted between two and nine times. CDR3 DNA sequence: TGTGCCTGGCGATACAGAAGGGGGACTGAAGCTTTCTTT. Translating gives CAWRYRRGTEAFF. The chain carries TRBV30 and TRBJ1-1; D possibly corresponds to TRBD1 (6 bases). This CDR3 contains 13 residues. Germline assignment: CDR1 GTSNPN and CDR2 SVGIG (reference sequence). Between the trimmed V and J ends, which lost 5 bases and 5 bases, there was a span of 15 bases.

The J gene is TRBJ2-7, the V gene TRBV7-9; D is perhaps TRBD1 (6 bases). The CDR3 is 16 amino acids. CDR1 is SEHNR, CDR2 FQNEAQ, per germline (reference sequence). Between the trimmed V and J ends, which lost 3 bases and 0 bases, there was a span of 15 bases. CDR3 region: CASSFPQGFPSYEQYF. The CDR3, as DNA: TGTGCCAGCAGCTTCCCACAGGGTTTCCCCTCCTACGAGCAGTACTTC.

The chain is built from TRBV18 and TRBJ2-7; no clear D. Germline V lookup: CDR1 KGHSH, CDR2 LQKENI. The V end was cut by 6 bases, the J end by 1 base, with 10 bases between. The length of the CDR3 is 13 residues. The CDR3 sequence is CASSVYSSYEQYF. The CDR3 DNA reads TGTGCCAGCTCGGTTTACTCGTCCTACGAGCAGTACTTC.